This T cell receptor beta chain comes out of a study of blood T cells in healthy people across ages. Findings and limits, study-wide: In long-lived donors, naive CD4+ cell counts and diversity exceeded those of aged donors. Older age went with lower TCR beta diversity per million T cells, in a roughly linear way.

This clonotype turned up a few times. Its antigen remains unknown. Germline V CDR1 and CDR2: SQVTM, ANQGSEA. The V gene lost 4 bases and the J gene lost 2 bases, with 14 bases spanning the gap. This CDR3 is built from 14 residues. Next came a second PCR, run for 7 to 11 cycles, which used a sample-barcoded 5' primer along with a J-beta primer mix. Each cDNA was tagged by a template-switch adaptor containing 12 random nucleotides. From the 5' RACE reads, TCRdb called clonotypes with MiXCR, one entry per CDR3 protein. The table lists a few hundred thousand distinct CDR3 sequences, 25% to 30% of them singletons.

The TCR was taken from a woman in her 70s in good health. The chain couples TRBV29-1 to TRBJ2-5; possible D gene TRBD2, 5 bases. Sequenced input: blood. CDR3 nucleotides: TGCAGCGTTGCGCGCGAGACTACTCAAGAGACCCAGTACTTC. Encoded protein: CSVARETTQETQYF.